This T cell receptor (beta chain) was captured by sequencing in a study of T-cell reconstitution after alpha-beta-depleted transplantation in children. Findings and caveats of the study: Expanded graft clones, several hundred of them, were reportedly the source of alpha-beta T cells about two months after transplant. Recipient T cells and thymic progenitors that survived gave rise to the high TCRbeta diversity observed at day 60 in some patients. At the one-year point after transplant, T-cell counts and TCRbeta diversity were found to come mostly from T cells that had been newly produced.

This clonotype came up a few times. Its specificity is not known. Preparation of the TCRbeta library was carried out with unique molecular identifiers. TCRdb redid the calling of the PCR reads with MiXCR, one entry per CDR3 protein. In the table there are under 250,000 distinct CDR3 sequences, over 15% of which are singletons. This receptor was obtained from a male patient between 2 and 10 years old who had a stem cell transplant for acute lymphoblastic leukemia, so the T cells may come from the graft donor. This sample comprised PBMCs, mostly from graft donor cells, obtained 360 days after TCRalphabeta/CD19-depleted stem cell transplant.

CDR3 bases: TGTGCCAGCAGGCTCACCGGGACCCCGGTGTATTTT. Protein product: CASRLTGTPVYF. This sequence joins TRBV12-3 or TRBV12-4 and TRBJ2-3; D possibly uses TRBD1 or TRBD2 (5 bases each). This CDR3 is built from 12 residues. Trimming left V 6 bases short and J 14 bases short, with 18 bases between.